This T cell receptor (beta chain) emerged from a study of blood T cell repertoires in COVID-19. The repertoire was sequenced with immunoSEQ multiplex PCR; TCRdb's copy has only in-frame clones and lacks some. The sample lists fewer than 500,000 clones; roughly 90% were seen once. This clone has just a few counts. This TCR derives from a woman aged 25 to 39 with active or convalescent COVID-19. Sequences were obtained from peripheral blood.

The CDR3: CASSPPTGRIYGYTF. DNA for the CDR3: TGTGCCAGCTCACCACCGACAGGGAGGATCTATGGCTACACCTTC. The J gene is TRBJ1-2, the V gene TRBV18; 7 bases are a match to TRBD1. Trimming removed 0 bases from V and 4 bases from J; junction bases left unmatched: 5. This CDR3 is 15 amino acids long. Germline V gives CDR1 KGHSH, CDR2 LQKENI.